This T cell receptor (beta chain) was captured by sequencing in a study of CD8+ T cells in alopecia areata. Described treatment: oral pan-JAK inhibitor, 5-10 mg twice daily. Samples from alopecia areata patients were lesional scalp punch biopsies and peripheral blood. Sequencing used cDNA as its template, made by extracting RNA and reverse transcribing it. TCRdb's table, derived via immunoSEQ multiplex PCR, lists solely in-frame clones and lacks some. This table has about 5,400 clones, about two thirds appearing once. This CDR3 is built from 13 residues. The germline gives CDR1 LNHDA, CDR2 SQIVND (reference sequence). V was cut by 8 bases and J by 5 bases, with 15 bases left in between.

This TCR was recovered from a human donor with alopecia areata. The sample in question was skin, obtained at week 24, from a patient treated with tofacitinib. This sequence joins TRBV19 and TRBJ1-2; D might be TRBD1 (6 bases). The CDR3 here is CASGYRTVYGYTF. DNA for the CDR3: TGTGCCAGTGGATACCGGACAGTTTATGGCTACACCTTC.